This T cell receptor (beta chain) is drawn from a study of T cells in localized non-small cell lung cancer (TCRdb year 2020). In the study overall: The study analyzed T cell repertoires of around 250 early-stage NSCLC patients, comparing tumors and uninvolved tumor-adjacent lungs. All 240 or so NSCLC patients in the cohort were treatment-naive and had localized lung tumors that were resected. NSCLC patients had a mean age of approximately 66 years, and 120 to 150 were male and 85 to 110 female.

The CDR3, cysteine through phenylalanine, is 13 amino acids long. Only the CDR3 portion is preserved as DNA: 39 bases, with reading frame beginning at the first base. At the junction V is shortened by 0 bases and J by 0 bases, with 2 bases in between. CDR1 and CDR2, looked up from the germline V gene (reference sequence), are SGHNT and YYREEE. TCR beta CDR3 regions were sequenced from DNA using the immunoSEQ Assay. On the authors' methods: T cell density was computed as TCR beta template counts normalized to usable DNA estimated by amplifying housekeeping genes. The preseqR package was used to estimate richness by extrapolating to 400,000 templates for PBMC samples and to 120,000 templates for tissue samples. Clonality was defined as one minus Pielou's evenness. Tissue-enriched TCRs were identified by differential abundance testing using productive amino-acid clonotypes, minimum total count 5 and alpha 0.1. Repertoire overlap between compartments was quantified with the Jaccard Index and Morisita Overlap Index. GLIPH grouped TCR beta CDR3s together with public tetramer-defined viral CDR3s, and a viral motif had to include at least three viral sequences and also show V-gene enrichment. TCRdb re-hosts the immuneACCESS table, in-frame sequences only. Its copies lack some clones; in the studies checked, an unresolved V gene accounts for under half of them, and the cause for the rest is not known. Clone size and V and J calls were adopted from that table, with D and trimming inferred from the DNA. For this sample the table gives some 130,000 clones, of which roughly 90% were detected only once. The ten largest clones capture around 1.5% of the sample.

Study-wide conclusions, independent of this receptor: Since the design was exploratory, TCR variables were selected using unadjusted p-values with no false-discovery rate correction. Because multi-region tumor sequencing was not performed, intratumor heterogeneity could not be ruled out. Longer overall survival was associated with higher blood T cell density, whereas shorter survival was associated with higher adjacent-lung clonality. A median of roughly 58 of the top 100 tumor clones were detected in paired uninvolved adjacent lung, and around 30 of these tumor clones were also found among the top 100 clones of the paired uninvolved adjacent lung. Uninvolved tumor-adjacent lung showed the highest T cell clonality, higher than tumor, which suggests more focused antigenic responses in the uninvolved tumor-adjacent lung.

Note on this clone: Its antigen remains undetermined. Nothing much larger sits one base from this clone, and base qualities are not available.

At diagnosis, peripheral blood, uninvolved tumor-adjacent lung and tumor were collected and were preserved as a mix of fresh-frozen and FFPE material. For TCR repertoire profiling, blood samples were analyzed in the form of peripheral blood mononuclear cells. The receptor chain draws on TRBV5-4 and TRBJ2-3; the D gene remains uncertain. This receptor was obtained from a female donor of 60 years or more with stage I lung adenocarcinoma. This specimen was peripheral blood, taken before any cancer treatment. CDR3 protein: CASSLVSTDTQYF. The nucleotides are TGTGCCAGCAGCTTGGTCAGCACAGATACGCAGTATTTT.